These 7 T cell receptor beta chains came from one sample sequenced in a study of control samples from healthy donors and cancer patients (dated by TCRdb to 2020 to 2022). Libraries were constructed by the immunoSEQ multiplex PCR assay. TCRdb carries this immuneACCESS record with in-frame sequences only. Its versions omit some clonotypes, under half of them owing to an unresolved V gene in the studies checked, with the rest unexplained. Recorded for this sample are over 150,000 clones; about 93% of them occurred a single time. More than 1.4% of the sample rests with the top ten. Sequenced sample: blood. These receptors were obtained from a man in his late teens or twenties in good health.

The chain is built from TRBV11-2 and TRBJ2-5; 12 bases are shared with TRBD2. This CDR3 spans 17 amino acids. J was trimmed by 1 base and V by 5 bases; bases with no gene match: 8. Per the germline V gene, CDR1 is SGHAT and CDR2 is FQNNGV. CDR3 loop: CASSQTGLAGIQETQYF. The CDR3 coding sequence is TGTGCCAGCAGCCAAACCGGACTAGCGGGGATCCAAGAGACCCAGTACTTC.

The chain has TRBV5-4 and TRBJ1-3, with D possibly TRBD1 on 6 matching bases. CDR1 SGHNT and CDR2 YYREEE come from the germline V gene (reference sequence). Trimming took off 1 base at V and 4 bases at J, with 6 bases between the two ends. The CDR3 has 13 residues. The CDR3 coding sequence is TGTGCCAGCAGCTTGACAGGGGGAAACACCATATATTTT. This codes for CASSLTGGNTIYF. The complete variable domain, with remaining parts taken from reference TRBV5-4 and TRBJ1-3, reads ETGVTQSPTHLIKTRGQQVTLRCSSQSGHNTVSWYQQALGQGPQFIFQYYREEENGRGNFPPRFSGLQFPNYSSELNVNALELDDSALYLCASSLTGGNTIYFGEGSWLTVV.

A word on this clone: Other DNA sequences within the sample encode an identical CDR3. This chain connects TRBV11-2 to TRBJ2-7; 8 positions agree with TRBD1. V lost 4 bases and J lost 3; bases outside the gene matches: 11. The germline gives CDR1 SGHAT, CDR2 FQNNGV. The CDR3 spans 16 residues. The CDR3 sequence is CASSSSKGQVFYEQYF. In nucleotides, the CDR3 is TGTGCCAGCAGCTCTTCAAAGGGACAGGTATTCTACGAGCAGTACTTC.

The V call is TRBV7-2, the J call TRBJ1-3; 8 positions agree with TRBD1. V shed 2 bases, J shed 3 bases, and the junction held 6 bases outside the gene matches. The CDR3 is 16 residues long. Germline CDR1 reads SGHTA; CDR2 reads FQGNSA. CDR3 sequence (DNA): TGTGCCAGCAGCTTATTGCAGGGGGCCTATGGAAACACCATATATTTT. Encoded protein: CASSLLQGAYGNTIYF.

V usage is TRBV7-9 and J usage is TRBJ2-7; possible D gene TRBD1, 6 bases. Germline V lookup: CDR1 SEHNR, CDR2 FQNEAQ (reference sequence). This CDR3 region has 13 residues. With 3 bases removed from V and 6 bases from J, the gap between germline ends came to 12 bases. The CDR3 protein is CASSFSQGSEQYF. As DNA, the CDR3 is TGTGCCAGCAGCTTTTCACAGGGCTCCGAGCAGTACTTC.

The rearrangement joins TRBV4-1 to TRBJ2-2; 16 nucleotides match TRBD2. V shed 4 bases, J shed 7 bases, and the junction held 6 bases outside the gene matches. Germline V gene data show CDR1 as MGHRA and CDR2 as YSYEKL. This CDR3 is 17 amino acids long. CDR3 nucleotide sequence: TGCGCCAGCAGCCCGGGACTAGCGGGGGGGCAAGGCGGGGAGCTGTTTTTT. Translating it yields CASSPGLAGGQGGELFF.

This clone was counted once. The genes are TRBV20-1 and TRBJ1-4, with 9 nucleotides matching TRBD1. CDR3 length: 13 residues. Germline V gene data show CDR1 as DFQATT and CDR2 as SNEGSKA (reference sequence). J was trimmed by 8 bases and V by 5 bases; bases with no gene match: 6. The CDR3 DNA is TGCAGTGCTGGTGACAGGGGGAACGAAAAACTGTTTTTT. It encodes CSAGDRGNEKLFF.